Many counts were recorded for the clone carrying this T cell receptor beta chain. The CDR3 consists of 13 residues. Trimming removed 3 bases from V and 3 bases from J, with 8 bases in between. The germline CDR1 and CDR2 sequences are ENHRY and SYGVKD. For TCR beta, libraries came from iRepertoire HTBI primers and Arm-PCR of CDR3 regions. Each CDR3 protein is one row after TCRdb ran MiXCR on the multiplex PCR reads. In the table there are a few hundred thousand distinct CDR3 sequences, 15% to 20% of which are singletons. The sample comes from a study of regulatory T cells in long-lasting Graves disease. Time point reported: newly diagnosed GD, antithyroid drugs for less than 3 months. After RNA was extracted from PBMCs, the TCR library was made from it. These data were likewise used in another study, on T cells in Graves' hyperthyroidism and ophthalmopathy. From that report: It was uncontrolled infection, other autoimmune disease, pregnancy or lactation that excluded patients.

The source of this sequence is a woman aged 25 to 45 with Graves disease. The sample here was peripheral blood mononuclear cells (PBMCs), taken at new diagnosis, from a patient treated with antithyroid drugs. The V gene is TRBV10-3, the J gene TRBJ1-2; D unresolved. This CDR3 reads CAISDEGYYGYTF. CDR3 in DNA: TGTGCCATCAGTGATGAAGGGTACTATGGCTACACCTTC.